The table lists the clone carrying this T cell receptor (beta chain) with many counts. The sample originates from a study of T cells in Graves' hyperthyroidism and ophthalmopathy. TCR beta CDR3 sequences were amplified from RNA transcripts. Primed by the HTBI set, a first-round RT-PCR was run on the TCR CDR3. TCRdb reanalysed the multiplex PCR reads using MiXCR and keeps one entry per CDR3 protein. In the table there are roughly 160,000 distinct CDR3 sequences, 9.4% of which are singletons. Diagnosis of hyperthyroidism was new in patients aged 18 to 65, and its duration was under 2 months. Patients were excluded for uncontrolled infection, other autoimmune disease, pregnancy or lactation. The CDR3 is 12 amino acids. Trimming removed 6 bases from V and 5 bases from J, with 8 bases in between.

This TCR derives from a woman younger than 30 with Graves' hyperthyroidism that later progressed to Graves' ophthalmopathy. The chain couples TRBV12-3 or TRBV12-4 to TRBJ1-5; D is unresolved. The sequencing sample was made of blood. The CDR3 spells CASSYRHQPQHF. The CDR3 coding sequence is TGTGCCAGCAGCTACCGTCATCAGCCCCAGCATTTT.